The 9 T cell receptor beta chains below were found in one sample sequenced in a study of cytomegalovirus exposure and HLA in healthy donors (dated by TCRdb to 2016 to 2017). Library preparation employed the immunoSEQ multiplex PCR assay. For the multiplex PCR, a mixture combining 60 forward primers for TCR Vbeta segments and 13 reverse primers for TCR Jbeta segments was used. Here the immuneACCESS table is served through TCRdb, limited to in-frame sequences with V and J called. Missing clones are a known gap in these copies; in checked studies unresolved V genes cover under half, and the rest lacks a known reason. The sample yields 130,000 to 150,000 clones; around 78% were counted once. Together, the top ten hold about 3% of the sample. Source material: PBMCs. The receptors were sampled from a man aged 40-49 years in good health and CMV-seropositive.

Points on this clone: The sample has other DNA sequences that encode this CDR3 too. The chain joins TRBV7-6 to TRBJ1-1; TRBD1 aligns across 7 bases. Germline loops: CDR1 SGHVS, CDR2 FNYEAQ. The CDR3 loop spans 15 amino acids. Trimming took 5 bases from V and 4 from J; bases not matched to a gene: 10. The CDR3 loop reads CASSPSTGPGTEAFF. In nucleotides, the CDR3 is TGTGCCAGCAGCCCCTCGACAGGGCCGGGCACTGAAGCTTTCTTT.

The gene calls are TRBV19 and TRBJ2-1, with TRBD2 matching over 13 bases. V shed 8 bases and J 0 bases; nucleotides not matched to a gene: 13. This CDR3 contains 19 residues. Germline V gives CDR1 LNHDA, CDR2 SQIVND (reference sequence). CDR3 amino acids: CASSLLLLAGGSSYNEQFF. In DNA form, the CDR3 reads TGTGCCAGTTCCCTCTTGTTACTAGCGGGAGGGAGCTCCTACAATGAGCAGTTCTTC.

CDR3 loop: CASSLVPGRGDSGANVLTF. DNA of the CDR3: TGTGCCAGCAGCTTGGTTCCCGGCAGGGGAGATTCTGGGGCCAACGTCCTGACTTTC. J is TRBJ2-6 and V is TRBV5-5; D is perhaps TRBD1 (6 bases). This CDR3 region has 19 residues. From germline, CDR1 is SGHKS and CDR2 YYEKEE (reference sequence). V shed 0 bases and J shed 1 base, with 17 bases lying between them.

The gene calls are TRBV14 and TRBJ2-7; unclear D gene. From germline, CDR1 is SGHDN and CDR2 FVKESK. This CDR3 contains 13 residues. Trimming removed 4 bases at V and 0 bases at J, with 7 bases between. The CDR3 loop reads CASSPPSSYEQYF. In nucleotides, the CDR3 is TGTGCCAGCAGCCCCCCGAGCTCCTACGAGCAGTACTTC.

This clone appeared a few times. The junction and the germline gene differ at one end; a read error may be behind it. The chain carries TRBV7-9 and TRBJ1-5; a possible D gene is TRBD1 (6 bases). The CDR3 extends over 14 amino acids. Per the germline V gene, CDR1 is SEHNR and CDR2 is FQNEAQ (reference sequence). The CDR3 DNA reads as TGTTCCAGCAGCTTTGTGGGGGCTAATCAGCCCCAGCATTTT. It is translated as CSSSFVGANQPQHF.

This rearrangement joins TRBV18 to TRBJ2-3, with D perhaps TRBD2 (6 bases). The CDR3 loop spans 17 amino acids. V shed 3 bases and J shed 4 bases, with 20 bases lying between them. The germline V gene encodes CDR1 KGHSH and CDR2 LQKENI. The CDR3 nucleotides are TGTGCCAGCTCACCCCTCCAGGGTGGAGGGCGCTCAGATACGCAGTATTTT. It translates to CASSPLQGGGRSDTQYF.

This rearrangement joins TRBV7-2 to TRBJ2-1; TRBD2 agrees at 13 bases. Germline CDR1 and CDR2: SGHTA and FQGNSA. The CDR3 length is 15 residues. V was clipped by 1 base and J by 10 bases; unmatched bases: 4. The CDR3 DNA reads as TGTGCCAGCAGCTTAGGGACTAGCGGGAGTGAAGAGCAGTTCTTC. The encoded protein is CASSLGTSGSEEQFF.

This clone appeared a single time. J is TRBJ2-2 and V is TRBV30, with a weak D call TRBD2 (5 bases). V shed 4 bases and J shed 4 bases, with 13 bases lying between them. The germline CDR1 and CDR2 sequences are GTSNPN and SVGIG (reference sequence). The CDR3 length is 14 residues. The CDR3 loop reads CAWNWASRTGELFF. CDR3 in DNA: TGTGCCTGGAATTGGGCTAGCCGCACCGGGGAGCTGTTTTTT.

The chain has TRBV30 and TRBJ2-3; possible D gene TRBD1, 5 bases. The CDR3 is made up of 14 amino acids. Germline V gene lookup returns CDR1 GTSNPN and CDR2 SVGIG (reference sequence). V was shortened by 0 bases and J by 4 bases, with 11 bases between the two germline ends. CDR3 region: CAWSVAGYADTQYF. In nucleotides, the CDR3 is TGTGCCTGGAGTGTTGCAGGGTATGCAGATACGCAGTATTTT.